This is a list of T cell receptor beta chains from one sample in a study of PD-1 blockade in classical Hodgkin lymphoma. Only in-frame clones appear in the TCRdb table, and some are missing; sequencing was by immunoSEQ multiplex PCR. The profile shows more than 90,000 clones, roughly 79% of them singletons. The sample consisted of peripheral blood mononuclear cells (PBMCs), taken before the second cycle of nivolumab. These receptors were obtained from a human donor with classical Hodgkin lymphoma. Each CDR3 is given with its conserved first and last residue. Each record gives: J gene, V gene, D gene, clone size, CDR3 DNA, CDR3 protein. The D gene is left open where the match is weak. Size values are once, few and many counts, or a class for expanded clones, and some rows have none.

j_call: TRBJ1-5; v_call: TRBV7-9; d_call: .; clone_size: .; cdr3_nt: TGTGCCAGCAGCTTAGGGGCTACTCAGCCCCAGCATTTT; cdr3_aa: CASSLGATQPQHF
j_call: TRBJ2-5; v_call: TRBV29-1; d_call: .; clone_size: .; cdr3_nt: TGCAGCGTTGAACGGGGGGCCGACCAAGAGACCCAGTACTTC; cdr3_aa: CSVERGADQETQYF
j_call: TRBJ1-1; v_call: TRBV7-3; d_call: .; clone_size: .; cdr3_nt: TGTGCCAGCAGCTTAGAAGGCAGGGTCACTGAAGCTTTCTTT; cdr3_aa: CASSLEGRVTEAFF
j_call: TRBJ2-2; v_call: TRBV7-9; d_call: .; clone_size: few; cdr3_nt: TGTGCCAGCAGCTTACGTGGATACACCGGGGAGCTGTTTTTT; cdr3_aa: CASSLRGYTGELFF
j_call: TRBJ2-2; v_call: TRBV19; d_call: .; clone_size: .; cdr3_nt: TGTGCCAGTAGTACGAGCGGTAACACCGGGGAGCTGTTTTTT; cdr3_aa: CASSTSGNTGELFF
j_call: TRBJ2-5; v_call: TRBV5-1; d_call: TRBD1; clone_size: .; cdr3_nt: TGCGCCAGCAGCTTGGTGGACAGGGTTGGGGAGACCCAGTACTTC; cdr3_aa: CASSLVDRVGETQYF
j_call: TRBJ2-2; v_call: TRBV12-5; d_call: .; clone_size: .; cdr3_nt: TGTGCTAGTGGTCCCGGACTGGCCAACACCGGGGAGCTGTTTTTT; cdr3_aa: CASGPGLANTGELFF
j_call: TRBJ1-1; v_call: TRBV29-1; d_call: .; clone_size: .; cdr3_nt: TGCAGCGTTGAAAGGAGGGGTGAAGCTTTCTTT; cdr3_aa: CSVERRGEAFF
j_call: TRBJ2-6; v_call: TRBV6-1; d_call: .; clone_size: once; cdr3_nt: TGTGCCAGCAGTGGCCCCTCCACAGGGACTGGGGCCAACGTCCTGACTTTC; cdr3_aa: CASSGPSTGTGANVLTF
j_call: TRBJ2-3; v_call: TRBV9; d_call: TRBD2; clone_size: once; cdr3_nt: TGTGCCAGCAGCGTACTAGCGGGAGGAGGCACTTACACAGATACGCAGTATTTT; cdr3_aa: CASSVLAGGGTYTDTQYF
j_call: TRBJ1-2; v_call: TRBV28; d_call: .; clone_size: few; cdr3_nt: TGTGCCAGCCGCGAAAGCGGGGGATCGGGAGGCTACACCTTC; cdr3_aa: CASRESGGSGGYTF
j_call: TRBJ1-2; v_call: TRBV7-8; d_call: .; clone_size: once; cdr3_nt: TGTGCCAGCAGCTTAGATGCCCTGTATGGCTACACCTTC; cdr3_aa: CASSLDALYGYTF
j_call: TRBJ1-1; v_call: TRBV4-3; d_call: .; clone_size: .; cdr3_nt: TGCGCCAGCAGCCAAGTTCCAACACCCAACACTGAAGCTTTCTTT; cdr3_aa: CASSQVPTPNTEAFF
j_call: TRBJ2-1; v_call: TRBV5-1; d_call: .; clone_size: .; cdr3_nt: TGCGCCAGCAAGGGGGCGGGAGCGTGGAATGAGCAGTTCTTC; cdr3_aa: CASKGAGAWNEQFF
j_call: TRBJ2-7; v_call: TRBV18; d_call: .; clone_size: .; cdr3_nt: TGTGCCAGCTCACCAGTGAAGGGGAATTACGAGCAGTACTTC; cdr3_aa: CASSPVKGNYEQYF
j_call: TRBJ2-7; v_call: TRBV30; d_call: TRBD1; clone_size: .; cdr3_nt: TGTGCCTACAATCTGGACAGGGGACACGAGCAGTACTTC; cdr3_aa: CAYNLDRGHEQYF
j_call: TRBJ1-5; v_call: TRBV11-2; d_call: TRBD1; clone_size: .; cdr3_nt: TGTGCCAGCAGCTCGACAGGGGGCCAGCCCCAGCATTTT; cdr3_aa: CASSSTGGQPQHF
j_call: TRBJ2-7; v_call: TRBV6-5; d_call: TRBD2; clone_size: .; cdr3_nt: TGTGCCAGCAGATCCGATAGCGGGAGAAAATACGAGCAGTACTTC; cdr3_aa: CASRSDSGRKYEQYF
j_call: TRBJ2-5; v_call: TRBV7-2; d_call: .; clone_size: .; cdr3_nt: TGTGCCAGCAGCTTTTTTCCAGAGACCCAGTACTTC; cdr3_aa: CASSFFPETQYF
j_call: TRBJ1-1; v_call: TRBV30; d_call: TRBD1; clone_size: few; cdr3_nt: TGTGCCTCGACCCAGGGACAGGGGATCACTGAAGCTTTCTTT; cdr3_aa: CASTQGQGITEAFF
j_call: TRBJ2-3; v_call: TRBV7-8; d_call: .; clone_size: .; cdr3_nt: TGTGCCAGCAGCTTAGGGGGGGCCCAACCCACAGATACGCAGTATTTT; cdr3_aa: CASSLGGAQPTDTQYF
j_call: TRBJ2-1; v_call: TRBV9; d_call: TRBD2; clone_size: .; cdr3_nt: TGTGCCAGCAGCGCGAGCGGGAGGGGCCACAATGAGCAGTTCTTC; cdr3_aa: CASSASGRGHNEQFF
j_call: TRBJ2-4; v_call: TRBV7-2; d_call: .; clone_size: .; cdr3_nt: TGTGCCAGCAGCTTAGGTGGTAGCGTGGACATTCAGTACTTC; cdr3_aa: CASSLGGSVDIQYF
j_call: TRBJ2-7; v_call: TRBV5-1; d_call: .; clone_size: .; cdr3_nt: TGCGCCAGCAGCCGGAACGGACGCAGGTCGATTGGCGAGCAGTACTTC; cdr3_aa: CASSRNGRRSIGEQYF
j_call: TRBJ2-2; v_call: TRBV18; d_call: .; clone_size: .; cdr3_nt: TGTGCCAGCTCACCACAAGAAGCAAGCACCGGGGAGCTGTTTTTT; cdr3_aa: CASSPQEASTGELFF
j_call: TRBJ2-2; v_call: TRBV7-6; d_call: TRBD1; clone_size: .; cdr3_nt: TGTGCCAGCAGCTTAGTGGGGACAGGGGGAACCGGGGAGCTGTTTTTT; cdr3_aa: CASSLVGTGGTGELFF
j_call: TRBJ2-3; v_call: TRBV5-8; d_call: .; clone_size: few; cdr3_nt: TGTGCCAGCAGCGCCGGCACAGATACGCAGTATTTT; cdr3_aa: CASSAGTDTQYF
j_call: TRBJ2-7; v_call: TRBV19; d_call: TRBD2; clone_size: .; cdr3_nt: TGTGCCAGTAGTATAGTACAACAGCCCGGGAGGTCCTACGAGCAGTACTTC; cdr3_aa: CASSIVQQPGRSYEQYF
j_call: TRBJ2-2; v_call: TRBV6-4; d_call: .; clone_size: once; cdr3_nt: TGTGCCAGCAGTGAAGGCAGCTTCACCGGGGAGCTGTTTTTT; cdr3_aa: CASSEGSFTGELFF
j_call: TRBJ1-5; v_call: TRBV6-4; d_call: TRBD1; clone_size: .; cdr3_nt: TGTGCCAGCCAGCCGGGACAGGGGGCGGCTGGTCAGCCCCAGCATTTT; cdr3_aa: CASQPGQGAAGQPQHF
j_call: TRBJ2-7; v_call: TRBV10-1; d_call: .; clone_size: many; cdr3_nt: TGCGCCAGCAGTGAGTCGGGGGTCTACGAGCAGTACTTC; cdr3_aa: CASSESGVYEQYF
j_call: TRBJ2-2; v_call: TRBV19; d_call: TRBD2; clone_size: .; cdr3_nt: TGTGCCAGTAGCCGGGACTACGCCACCGGGGAACTGTTTTTT; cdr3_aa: CASSRDYATGELFF
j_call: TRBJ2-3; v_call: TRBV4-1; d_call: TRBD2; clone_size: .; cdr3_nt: TGCGCCAGCAGCGGGACTAGCGCGACAGATACGCAGTATTTT; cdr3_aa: CASSGTSATDTQYF
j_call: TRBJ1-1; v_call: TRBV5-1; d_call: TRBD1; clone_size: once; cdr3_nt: TGCGCCAGCAGCTTGCAGGGGGCGGGCACTGAAGCTTTCTTT; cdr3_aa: CASSLQGAGTEAFF
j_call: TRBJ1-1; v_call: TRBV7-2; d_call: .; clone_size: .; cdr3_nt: TGTGCCAGCAGCCCACGACTGATGAACACTGAAGCTTTCTTT; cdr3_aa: CASSPRLMNTEAFF
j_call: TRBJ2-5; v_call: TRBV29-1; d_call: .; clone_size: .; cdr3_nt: TGCAGCGTCGGGGACGGAGGAGCTGAGACCCAGTACTTC; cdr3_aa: CSVGDGGAETQYF
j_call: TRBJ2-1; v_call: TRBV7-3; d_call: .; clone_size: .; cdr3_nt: TGTGCCAGCAGCTTAACAGGGAGTTACAATGAGCAGTTCTTC; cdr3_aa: CASSLTGSYNEQFF
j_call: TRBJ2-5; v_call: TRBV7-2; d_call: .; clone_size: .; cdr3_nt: TGTGCCAGCAGCGCAGACGGCGGTGGAGAGACCCAGTACTTC; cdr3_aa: CASSADGGGETQYF
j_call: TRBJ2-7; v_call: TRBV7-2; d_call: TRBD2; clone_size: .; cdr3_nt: TGTGCCAGCAGCTCCTTAGCGGGAGGGACGGCCTACGAGCAGTACTTC; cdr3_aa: CASSSLAGGTAYEQYF
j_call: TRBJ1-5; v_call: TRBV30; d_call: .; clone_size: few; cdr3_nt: TGTGCCTGGAACAGGAGTTATCAGCCCCAGCATTTT; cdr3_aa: CAWNRSYQPQHF
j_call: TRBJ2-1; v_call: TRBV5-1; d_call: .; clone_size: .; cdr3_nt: TGCGCCAGCAGCTTGCAGGGTGGGAATGAGCAGTTCTTC; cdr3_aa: CASSLQGGNEQFF
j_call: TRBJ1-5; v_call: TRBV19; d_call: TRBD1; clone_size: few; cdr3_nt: TGTGCCAGTAGCCTCACAGGGGGCGGCAATCAGCCCCAGCATTTT; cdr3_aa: CASSLTGGGNQPQHF
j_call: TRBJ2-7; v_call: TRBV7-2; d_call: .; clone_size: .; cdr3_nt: TGTGCCAGCAGCTTAGCGGGAACGTCTTACGAGCAGTACTTC; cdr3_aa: CASSLAGTSYEQYF
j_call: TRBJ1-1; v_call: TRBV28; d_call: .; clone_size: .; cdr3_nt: TGTGCCAGCAGTTTCTATCAGAACACTGAAGCTTTCTTT; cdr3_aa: CASSFYQNTEAFF
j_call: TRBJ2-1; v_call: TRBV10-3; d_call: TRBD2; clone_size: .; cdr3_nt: TGTGCCATCAGTGAGGGGCTGTCGGGAGGGAAGGCCAATGAGCAGTTCTTC; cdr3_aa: CAISEGLSGGKANEQFF
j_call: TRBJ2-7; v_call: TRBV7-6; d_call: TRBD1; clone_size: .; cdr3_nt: TGTGCCAGCAGTAGGGACAGGGCCTACGAGCAGTACTTC; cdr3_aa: CASSRDRAYEQYF
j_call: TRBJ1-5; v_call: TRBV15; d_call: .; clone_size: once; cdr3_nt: TGTGCCACCAGCAGAGGGGGTAGCAATCAGCCCCAGCATTTT; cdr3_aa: CATSRGGSNQPQHF
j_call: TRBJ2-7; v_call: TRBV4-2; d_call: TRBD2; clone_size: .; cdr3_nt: TGTGCCAGCACCCCATTGGGGAGGGGAGACCAATCCTACGAGCAGTACTTC; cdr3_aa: CASTPLGRGDQSYEQYF
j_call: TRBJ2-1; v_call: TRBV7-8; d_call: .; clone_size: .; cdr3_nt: TGTGCCAGCAGCCCGCGACTAGGGGCCAATGAGCAGTTCTTC; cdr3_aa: CASSPRLGANEQFF
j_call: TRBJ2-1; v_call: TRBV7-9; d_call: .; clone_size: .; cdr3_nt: TGTGCCAGCAGCTTAGTTCAGCTCAATGAGCAGTTCTTC; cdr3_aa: CASSLVQLNEQFF
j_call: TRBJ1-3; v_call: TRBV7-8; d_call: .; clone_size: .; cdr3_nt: TGTGCCAGCAGCCCCGGCGGGGGAGGAAACACCATATATTTT; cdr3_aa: CASSPGGGGNTIYF
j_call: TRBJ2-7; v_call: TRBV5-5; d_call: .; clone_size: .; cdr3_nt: TGTGCCAGCAGCTTGCCCCTCGCAGGGAAGTACGAGCAGTACTTC; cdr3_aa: CASSLPLAGKYEQYF
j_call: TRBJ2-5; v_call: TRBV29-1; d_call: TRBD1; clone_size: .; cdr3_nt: TGCAGCGTTAGAAGGACAGGCCAAGAGACCCAGTACTTC; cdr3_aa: CSVRRTGQETQYF
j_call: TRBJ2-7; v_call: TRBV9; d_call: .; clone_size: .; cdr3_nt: TGTGCCAGCAGTGGACCGGGACGGAACTACGAGCAGTACTTC; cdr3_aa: CASSGPGRNYEQYF
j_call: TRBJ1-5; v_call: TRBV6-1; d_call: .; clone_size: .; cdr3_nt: TGTGCCAGCAGTGAAGGGAGAGATCAGCCCCAGCATTTT; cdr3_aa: CASSEGRDQPQHF